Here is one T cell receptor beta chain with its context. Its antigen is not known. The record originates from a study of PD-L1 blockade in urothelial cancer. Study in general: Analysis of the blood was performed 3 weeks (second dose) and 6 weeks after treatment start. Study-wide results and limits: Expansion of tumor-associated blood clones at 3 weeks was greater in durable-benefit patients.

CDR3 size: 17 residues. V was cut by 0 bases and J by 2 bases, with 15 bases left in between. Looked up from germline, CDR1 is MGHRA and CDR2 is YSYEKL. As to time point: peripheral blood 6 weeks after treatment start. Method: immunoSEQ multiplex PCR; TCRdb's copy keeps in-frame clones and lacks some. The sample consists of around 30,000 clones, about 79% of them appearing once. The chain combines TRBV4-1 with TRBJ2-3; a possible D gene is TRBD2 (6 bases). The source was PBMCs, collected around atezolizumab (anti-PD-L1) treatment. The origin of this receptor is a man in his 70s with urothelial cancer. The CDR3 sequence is CASSQDLGTFLTDTQYF. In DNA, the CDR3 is TGCGCCAGCAGCCAAGATCTAGGGACTTTCCTCACAGATACGCAGTATTTT.